These T cell receptor beta chains were read from a single sample in a study of T-cell memory formation after mild COVID-19. Via MiXCR, TCRdb re-called the 5' RACE reads, giving one row per CDR3 protein. The sample lists 110,000 or so distinct CDR3 sequences, about 24% seen once, with about 42% in the top ten. The specimen sequenced was PBMCs or a T cell subset sorted from them (not recorded which). These TCRs come from a man in his late teens or twenties who had mild COVID-19 (a few samples of this study predate the infection). Cell type and time point are not known. CDR3s include the opening cysteine and the closing phenylalanine or tryptophan. D genes are given only for firm matches. The size entry is marked missing in some rows and otherwise reads once, few, many or a size class.

J gene | D gene | clone size | V gene | CDR3 DNA | CDR3 protein
TRBJ2-1 | NA | NA | TRBV4-1 | TGCGCCAGCACAGAGTTCCAGTATGGTGAGCAGTTCTTC | CASTEFQYGEQFF
TRBJ2-1 | TRBD1 | few | TRBV7-9 | TGTGCCAGCAGCTCGGGACAGGCTAGCTCCTACAATGAGCAGTTCTTC | CASSSGQASSYNEQFF
TRBJ1-2 | NA | few | TRBV12-3/TRBV12-4 | TGTGCCAGCACCTCAGGGGATGGCTACACCTTC | CASTSGDGYTF
TRBJ2-1 | TRBD2 | few | TRBV7-9 | TGTGCCAGCAGCTTACCGGGGGGGTACAATGAGCAGTTCTTC | CASSLPGGYNEQFF
TRBJ2-6 | NA | few | TRBV6-1 | TGTGCCAGCAGGCTGGGATGGGACACGCGCTCTGGGGCCAACGTCCTGACTTTC | CASRLGWDTRSGANVLTF
TRBJ2-1 | NA | NA | TRBV5-1 | TGCGCCACCAGCAGATTTAACAGTCAGGGCAATGAGCAGTTCTTC | CATSRFNSQGNEQFF
TRBJ2-3 | NA | NA | TRBV10-3 | TGTGCCATCGGGCCCGGGACGATAGAGGATACGCAGTATTTT | CAIGPGTIEDTQYF
TRBJ2-3 | TRBD2 | few | TRBV6-5 | TGTGCCAGCAGCGAGGGACTAGCGGCAGATACGCAGTATTTT | CASSEGLAADTQYF
TRBJ1-3 | NA | NA | TRBV20-1 | TGCAGTGCTAGATCTGACCAAGGCAGGGACCCTGGAAACACCATATATTTT | CSARSDQGRDPGNTIYF
TRBJ1-1 | NA | NA | TRBV6-2/TRBV6-3 | TGTGCCAGCAGCTTGAATCTCGGGTTCATGAACACTGAAGCTTTCTTT | CASSLNLGFMNTEAFF
TRBJ2-7 | TRBD1 | NA | TRBV20-1 | TGCAGTGCTAGAACGACCGGGACAGCGCTTTACGAGCAGTACTTC | CSARTTGTALYEQYF
TRBJ2-1 | NA | few | TRBV2 | TGTGCCAGCAGGGGCCCGAAGGGGGTGAAAGTCGATGAGCAGTTCTTC | CASRGPKGVKVDEQFF
TRBJ1-1 | NA | few | TRBV20-1 | TGCAGTGCTAGAGATTCCTGGTCGGTTAGCACTGAAGCTTTCTTT | CSARDSWSVSTEAFF
TRBJ2-3 | NA | NA | TRBV6-6 | TGTGCCAGCAGCCGCGAGCTCACAGATACGCAGTATTTT | CASSRELTDTQYF
TRBJ2-7 | NA | NA | TRBV3-1 | TGTGCCAGCAGCCTGGCGGTCTCCTACGAGCAGTACTTC | CASSLAVSYEQYF
TRBJ2-3 | NA | few | TRBV4-1 | TGCGCCAGCAGCCGTGTTCAACAGGGAACAGATACGCAGTATTTT | CASSRVQQGTDTQYF
TRBJ2-5 | NA | NA | TRBV5-1 | TGCGCCAGCAGCACCGACACTCAGGCGGAGATGGAGACCCAGTACTTC | CASSTDTQAEMETQYF
TRBJ2-7 | NA | NA | TRBV6-2/TRBV6-3 | TGTGCCAGCAGTACGGTTGGAGGGGCGCGCTACGAGCAGTACTTC | CASSTVGGARYEQYF
TRBJ2-5 | TRBD1 | few | TRBV10-3 | TGTGCCATCAGACAGGGGGTTCAAGAGACCCAGTACTTC | CAIRQGVQETQYF
TRBJ2-2 | NA | NA | TRBV4-1 | TGCGCCAGCAGCCAAGATACCACATACACCGGGGAGCTGTTTTTT | CASSQDTTYTGELFF
TRBJ2-3 | NA | few | TRBV3-1 | TGTGCCAGCAGCGGGGGCACAGATACGCAGTATTTT | CASSGGTDTQYF
TRBJ2-1 | NA | NA | TRBV9 | TGTGCCAGCAGCGTGTCCGGGACCCCCAATGAGCAGTTCTTC | CASSVSGTPNEQFF
TRBJ1-5 | NA | NA | TRBV6-1 | TGTGCCAGCAGTGAATTCGGTCAGCCCCAGCATTTT | CASSEFGQPQHF
TRBJ2-7 | NA | NA | TRBV5-6 | TGTGCCAGCAGCTTGGCCCCAGCCTACGAGCAGTACTTC | CASSLAPAYEQYF
TRBJ1-5 | NA | NA | TRBV12-5 | TGTGCTAGTGGACCTAACAGGTACCAGCCCCAGCATTTT | CASGPNRYQPQHF
TRBJ2-1 | NA | NA | TRBV9 | TGTGCCAGCAGCGTAGCCTCCGATGAGCAGTTCTTC | CASSVASDEQFF
TRBJ2-7 | TRBD1 | NA | TRBV6-2/TRBV6-3 | TGTGCCAGCAGTTTAACGCCACAGGGGCTCTACGAGCAGTACTTC | CASSLTPQGLYEQYF
TRBJ2-6 | TRBD2 | NA | TRBV9 | TGTGCCAGCAGCGTAGGCGTACGGGGGGCTGGGGCCAACGTCCTGACTTTC | CASSVGVRGAGANVLTF
TRBJ2-1 | TRBD1 | NA | TRBV2 | TGTGCCAGCAGGAACCCCGCCGGGACAGCCAATGAGCAGTTCTTC | CASRNPAGTANEQFF
TRBJ1-2 | NA | NA | TRBV7-9 | TGTGCCAGCATCCGGGGGGGATGGGGTAGCGGCTACACCTTC | CASIRGGWGSGYTF
TRBJ1-2 | NA | few | TRBV2 | TGTGCCAGCAGTGAACGGCCATGGGGGTATGGCTACACCTTC | CASSERPWGYGYTF
TRBJ2-1 | TRBD1 | medium-sized | TRBV6-2/TRBV6-3 | TGTGCCAGCAGGGTGGGGACAGTGGGGAATGAGCAGTTCTTC | CASRVGTVGNEQFF
TRBJ2-7 | NA | many | TRBV9 | TGTGCCAGCAGCCCCCGTAGGGTTCCCTACGAGCAGTACTTC | CASSPRRVPYEQYF
TRBJ2-4 | TRBD2 | NA | TRBV7-2 | TGTGCCAGCAGCTTTCTAGCGGGGGGGCCCCCAGGCCAGTACTTC | CASSFLAGGPPGQYF
TRBJ2-1 | NA | many | TRBV5-1 | TGCGCCAGCATGTCAGGGGACTACAATGAGCAGTTCTTC | CASMSGDYNEQFF
TRBJ2-1 | TRBD2 | NA | TRBV6-5 | TGTGCCAGCAGTTACTCGACGATAGCGGGGGGGCGGGTCTTC | CASSYSTIAGGRVF
TRBJ1-6 | NA | NA | TRBV6-6 | TGTGCCAGCAGCCCGACGGACAGTACCTATAATTCACCCCTCCACTTT | CASSPTDSTYNSPLHF
TRBJ2-5 | NA | few | TRBV4-3 | TGCGCCAGCAGCCAAGATTGGAGGGGGAGGGAAGAGACCCAGTACTTC | CASSQDWRGREETQYF
TRBJ1-1 | NA | NA | TRBV3-1 | TGTGCCAGCAGCCAGGCGGGGGGATTTGAAGCTTTCTTT | CASSQAGGFEAFF
TRBJ2-7 | NA | NA | TRBV29-1 | TGCAGCGTTGAAGATAGCTCCTACGAGCAGTACTTC | CSVEDSSYEQYF
TRBJ1-5 | TRBD1 | few | TRBV7-2 | TGTGCCAGCAGCTTCCGGGACAGGGGGGGCCAGCCCCAGCATTTT | CASSFRDRGGQPQHF
TRBJ2-1 | NA | few | TRBV20-1 | TGCAGTGCTCCGGGGACGGGACCCAACCTGGATGAGCAGTTCTTC | CSAPGTGPNLDEQFF
TRBJ1-4 | NA | few | TRBV5-1 | TGCGCCAGCGCCCTGGGGTCCCAGGCGCGTGAAAAACTGTTTTTT | CASALGSQAREKLFF
TRBJ2-1 | NA | few | TRBV4-1 | TGCGCCAGCAGCCAAGAAAATCCGGGGGTCCTAGTCAATGAGCAGTTCTTC | CASSQENPGVLVNEQFF
TRBJ2-5 | TRBD1 | NA | TRBV19 | TGTGCCAGTAGTATGTGGGACAGCCGAATCCGAGAGACCCAGTACTTC | CASSMWDSRIRETQYF
TRBJ2-7 | NA | NA | TRBV6-6 | TGTGCCAGCAGTTCAGGGACTTACGAGCAGTACTTC | CASSSGTYEQYF
TRBJ2-7 | TRBD1 | NA | TRBV6-5 | TGTGCCAGCAGTCCGGACAGGTCGCAAGCCTACGAGCAGTACTTC | CASSPDRSQAYEQYF